This entry is about one T cell receptor (beta chain). What this receptor recognizes is not known. Per-base quality was not reported, and no clone a single base away is much larger than it. The library relied on UMI-ligation and nested PCR. The beta constant-region primer consisted of an equimolar mixture of two oligonucleotides that together covered TRBC1 and TRBC2. Four rounds of PCR, combining the SP2 primer with nested alpha and beta constant-region primers, were used to amplify the ligated cDNA. A single-stranded oligonucleotide bearing the SP2 primer plus a 12-nucleotide UMI was ligated onto the 3' end of the cDNA by T4 RNA ligase 1. The ligation reaction was incubated at 16°C for about 18-24 hours. PCR2 was usually performed as a SYBR Green qPCR and halted at a preset threshold so that over-amplification would not occur. Apart from the first purification, every purification step used Agencourt AMPure XP magnetic beads. Library quantification was done by Qubit, followed by a TapeStation check on which the main peak was expected at around 650 bp. Pooled libraries were sequenced on an Illumina MiSeq with v2 2x251 paired-end kits, typically giving roughly 0.85-2.2 million reads per sample. Each sample was pooled at 3 to 4 nM, and about 5-8% PhiX was included to help cluster recognition. The original methods were these. V and J genes were assigned to Demultiplexor-processed FASTQ reads by Decombinator through tag matching, with a single base-pair mismatch being allowed. UMIs were used by Collapsinator to correct both sequencing errors and frequency errors arising from PCR heterogeneity. TCRs were translated and CDR3s were extracted from the conserved cysteine to the FGXG phenylalanine by CDR3Translator, with non-productive sequences being flagged. Gini, Shannon entropy and inverse Simpson indices were calculated on repertoires subsampled to equal numbers of UMI-defined TCRs. Power-law fits to clonotype abundance distributions were performed by maximum likelihood within the linear range. On one naive CD8 sample, the pipeline and MIGEC gave similar UMI counts, unique TCR numbers and clonal distributions. A set of roughly 6,600 CMV-associated CDR3 sequences, compiled from VDJdb and a published dataset, was used to search the repertoires. TCRdb reworked the public reads: Q25 trimming with fastp, MiXCR clone assembly, productive beta chains retained. Rows are combined by CDR3 protein, so each entry shows the most common genes and DNA. The V and J calls were determined by TCRdb, not by the authors. Within this sample are 95,000 to 150,000 distinct CDR3 sequences, with over 30% of them counted one time only. The ten most abundant clones make up less than 1% of the sample.

The sample belongs to a study of naive and memory T cell subsets (dated by TCRdb to 2017 to 2019). Describing the broader study: The study applied an open-source, UMI-based TCR alpha and beta sequencing pipeline to sorted naive and memory peripheral blood T cell subsets. The functional CMV T cell responses agreed completely with IgG serology results. RNA was DNase-treated and reverse transcribed with TCR constant-region primers, mostly using SuperScript III.

V and J lose 1 base and 2 bases, and a span of 9 bases separates them. The CDR3 numbers 14 residues from cysteine through phenylalanine. The only DNA kept is the CDR3, 42 bases in frame from the first base. CDR1 KGHSH and CDR2 LQKENI were looked up in the germline V gene. From the second PCR step onward, the TCR alpha chain libraries and the TCR beta chain libraries were amplified separately. The CMV status of each donor was determined by measuring IFNgamma production from CD4+ T cells after fresh PBMCs had been stimulated overnight with CMV viral lysate. Using Miltenyi beads, CD4 T cells were first positively selected, and CD8 T cells were then positively selected from the CD4-negative fraction. Cells stained for CD3, CD4, CD8, CD45RA, CD27 and a live/dead dye were sorted on a BD Aria II into four subsets by CD45RA and CD27. Blood was obtained from a few healthy volunteers, and the blood from each volunteer was fractionated into CD4 and CD8 T cells and subsequently into four differentiation subsets. Roughly 120 ml of peripheral blood was collected from each donor, and PBMC were isolated from the blood using Ficoll-Paque PLUS density-gradient centrifugation. Sorted cells were lysed in RLT buffer, and RNA was extracted with a Qiagen RNeasy kit and stored at -80°C.

Here is what the overall study found, with its caveats: The repertoire findings for the naive and memory subsets could not be validated against a ground truth because none was available. Single alpha or beta chain sequences, rather than paired alpha/beta receptors, were used to define clonotypes. TCR abundance followed a power law with an exponent that was different for naive and memory subsets but consistent across the three individuals. RNA-based TCR counts may be influenced by expression changes linked to T cell activation and differentiation. After error correction, over 90% of naive TCR sequences appeared only once, giving much steeper abundance distributions than memory subsets. Gini index rose and Shannon and inverse Simpson diversity fell from naive through CM, EM and EMRA in both CD4 and CD8 cells.

This sequence was found in a human donor in good health. Rearrangement joined TRBV18 to TRBJ2-7, with the D gene call left open. Sequencing was carried out using central memory CD4+ T cells from blood. In light of the paper, this sample's cell subset or site label describes: central memory, CD45RA- CD27+. CDR3 region: CASSPQLDAYEQYF. The DNA sequence follows: TGTGCCAGCTCACCACAGCTTGACGCCTACGAGCAGTACTTC.